This passage covers 29 T cell receptor beta chains from one sample sequenced in a study of blood T cell repertoires in COVID-19. Assay used: immunoSEQ multiplex PCR; TCRdb lists only in-frame clones, some missing. Seen here are under 300,000 clones, approximately 85% observed once, and the top ten hold under 8%. Sequenced input: PBMCs or T cells enriched from blood (not recorded which). Receptors were obtained from a woman in her fifties or sixties who had been exposed to COVID-19.

This clone has more than one count but fewer than ten. The chain uses TRBV28 and TRBJ1-3, with D possibly matching TRBD1 (5 bases). The germline V gene encodes CDR1 MDHEN and CDR2 SYDVKM. CDR3 length equals 16 residues. V was cut by 1 base and J by 4 bases, with 14 bases left in between. The CDR3 coding sequence is TGTGCCAGCAGTTTATATGGGGCCCTGAGGGGAAACACCATATATTTT. Protein product: CASSLYGALRGNTIYF.

The chain links TRBV28 to TRBJ1-6; D perhaps matches TRBD1 (5 bases). Trimming removed 4 bases from V and 8 bases from J, with 9 bases in between. This CDR3 is 13 amino acids long. From germline, CDR1 is MDHEN and CDR2 SYDVKM. The CDR3 here is CASSWGGYSPLHF. CDR3 in DNA: TGTGCCAGCAGTTGGGGGGGGTATTCACCCCTCCACTTT.

A word on this clone: Sequence at one end of the junction differs from germline and may be a read error. The chain employs TRBV7-9 and TRBJ2-2; the D gene is possibly TRBD2 (5 bases). CDR1 and CDR2 (germline): SEHNR, FQNEAQ (reference sequence). CDR3 length: 14 amino acids. In DNA, the CDR3 is TGTGCCAGCAGCCTAGCCGTGAACACCGGGGAGCTGTTTTTT. This sequence encodes CASSLAVNTGELFF.

The chain carries TRBV7-6 and TRBJ1-1; D possibly corresponds to TRBD1 (5 bases). Germline CDR1 reads SGHVS; CDR2 reads FNYEAQ. Trimming cost V 7 bases and J 1 base, with 10 bases left between them. This CDR3 is 13 amino acids long. CDR3 in amino acids: CASKSQGNTEAFF. The CDR3 DNA reads as TGTGCCAGCAAGTCCCAGGGGAACACTGAAGCTTTCTTT. Complete variable domain (other parts from reference TRBV7-6 and TRBJ1-1): GAGVSQSPRYKVTKRGQDVALRCDPISGHVSLYWYRQALGQGPEFLTYFNYEAQQDKSGLPNDRFSAERPEGSISTLTIQRTEQRDSAMYRCASKSQGNTEAFFGQGTRLTVV.

The rearrangement uses TRBV10-1 and TRBJ1-1; D gene unclear. This CDR3 is 13 amino acids long. Trimming removed 6 bases at V and 1 base at J, with 9 bases between. Germline V gene lookup returns CDR1 WNHNN and CDR2 SYGVQD (reference sequence). CDR3 DNA sequence: TGCGCCAGCAGCTTGGGGAGGAACACTGAAGCTTTCTTT. Amino acid sequence: CASSLGRNTEAFF.

This clone was seen once. The gene calls are TRBV3-1 (or the pseudogene TRBV3-2) and TRBJ1-2; weak D call: TRBD1 (5 bases). Per germline, CDR1 LGHDT and CDR2 YNNKEL (reference sequence). This CDR3 is built from 11 residues. V was clipped by 9 bases and J by 8 bases, with 13 bases between them. CDR3: CASSRGGGYTF. For the CDR3, the DNA is TGTGCCAGTTCCCGCGGGGGAGGCTACACCTTC.

The chain carries TRBV29-1 and TRBJ1-1; D unresolved. Trimming cost V 6 bases and J 0 bases, with 11 bases left between them. This CDR3 has 13 residues. CDR1 SQVTM and CDR2 ANQGSEA come from the germline V gene. CDR3 residues: CSVRWRMNTEAFF. CDR3 sequence (DNA): TGCAGCGTGAGGTGGCGGATGAACACTGAAGCTTTCTTT.

The rearrangement uses TRBV9 and TRBJ2-2, with 8 bases fitting TRBD2. Per the germline V gene, CDR1 is SGDLS and CDR2 is YYNGEE. This CDR3 is built from 16 residues. After removal of 6 bases from V and 0 bases from J, the junction contained 7 bases not matched to a gene. For the CDR3, the DNA is TGTGCCAGCACCCCGGGGGGGCGATCGAACACCGGGGAGCTGTTTTTT. This translates into CASTPGGRSNTGELFF. The full variable domain, its missing parts supplied by reference TRBV9 and TRBJ2-2, is DSGVTQTPKHLITATGQRVTLRCSPRSGDLSVYWYQQSLDQGLQFLIQYYNGEERAKGNILERFSAQQFPDLHSELNLSSLELGDSALYFCASTPGGRSNTGELFFGEGSRLTVL.

A single count supports this clone. V gene TRBV14 combines with J gene TRBJ2-2, with TRBD1 identical over 7 bases. The germline V gene has CDR1 SGHDN and CDR2 FVKESK. The CDR3 consists of 15 residues. V lost 7 bases to trimming and J lost 2 bases; unmatched junction nucleotides: 7. This CDR3 is CASKARQGNTGELFF. CDR3 sequence (DNA): TGTGCCAGCAAGGCTAGACAGGGAAACACCGGGGAGCTGTTTTTT.

The V call is TRBV6-4, the J call TRBJ2-1, with 13 bases that match TRBD2. V was pared by 7 bases and J by 10 bases, with 10 bases of the junction left unmatched. Germline V gene data show CDR1 as MRHNA and CDR2 as SNTAGT. The CDR3 has 15 residues. The CDR3 protein is CASTRTSGGAGEQFF. CDR3 nucleotides: TGTGCCAGCACCCGAACTAGCGGGGGGGCCGGGGAGCAGTTCTTC.

This clone has just one count. The same CDR3 arises from other DNA sequences in this sample as well. The chain recombines TRBV12-3 or TRBV12-4 with TRBJ2-3; D unclear. V was shortened by 6 bases and J by 2 bases, with 6 bases between the two germline ends. The CDR3 is 12 amino acids. CDR3 sequence (DNA): TGTGCCAGCAGACTTGACACAGATACGCAGTATTTT. Amino acid sequence: CASRLDTDTQYF.

This clone was picked up one time. The CDR3 bases are TGTGCCAGCAGCCGGGACAGGGGCGGCGGGGAGCTGTTTTTT. It is translated as CASSRDRGGGELFF. The chain uses TRBV16 and TRBJ2-2; 10 nucleotides line up with TRBD1. V lost 4 bases to trimming and J lost 7 bases; unmatched junction nucleotides: 3. Germline V gene lookup returns CDR1 KGHSY and CDR2 FQNENV. This CDR3 is built from 14 residues.

The rearrangement uses TRBV21-1 and TRBJ2-5; the table's TRBD2 call for D was not verified on the DNA. TRBV21-1 is a known pseudogene. This CDR3 is 19 amino acids long. The CDR3 sequence: CASSSTGSGSGVPGETQYF. CDR3 bases: TGTGCCAGCAGCTCTACGGGTTCAGGTAGCGGGGTCCCGGGGGAGACCCAGTACTTC.

A note on this clone: This could be a read error, since a much larger clone is one nucleotide away. This chain joins TRBV7-2 and TRBJ1-1; D is uncertain. The CDR3 covers 13 residues. The ends were cut back, 3 bases at V and 1 base at J, with 6 bases in the middle. CDR1 is SGHTA and CDR2 is FQGNSA in the germline V gene. CDR3 in DNA: TGTGCCAGCAGCTTGGCAGAGAACACTGAAGCTTTCTTT. It codes for CASSLAENTEAFF. Complete variable domain (other parts from reference TRBV7-2 and TRBJ1-1): GAGVSQSPSNKVTEKGKDVELRCDPISGHTALYWYRQSLGQGLEFLIYFQGNSAPDKSGLPSDRFSAERTGGSVSTLTIQRTQQEDSAVYLCASSLAENTEAFFGQGTRLTVV.

The rearrangement uses TRBV5-4 and TRBJ1-1; D gene ambiguous. V was cut by 0 bases and J by 2 bases, with 5 bases left in between. The CDR3 is 13 amino acids. Germline CDR1 is SGHNT and CDR2 is YYREEE (reference sequence). The CDR3 loop reads CASSLAHNTEAFF. In nucleotides, the CDR3 is TGTGCCAGCAGCTTGGCCCATAACACTGAAGCTTTCTTT.

This rearrangement joins TRBV5-1 to TRBJ2-5; 13 nucleotides agree with TRBD2. The germline V gene has CDR1 SGHRS and CDR2 YFSETQ. V lost 2 bases and J lost 4; bases outside the gene matches: 8. CDR3 length: 17 residues. Here the CDR3 reads CASSLTHGLAGVETQYF. The CDR3 nucleotides are TGCGCCAGCAGCTTAACTCACGGACTAGCGGGGGTAGAGACCCAGTACTTC.

The genes are TRBV20-1 and TRBJ1-3, with TRBD1 matching over 9 bases. Trimming cost V 3 bases and J 0 bases; bases outside gene matches: 6. The CDR3 loop spans 16 amino acids. Germline loops: CDR1 DFQATT, CDR2 SNEGSKA (reference sequence). The CDR3 DNA is TGCAGTGCTAGTACCGACAGGGGGATCTCTGGAAACACCATATATTTT. Its translation is CSASTDRGISGNTIYF.

V and J are TRBV9 and TRBJ1-2, with D perhaps TRBD1 (5 bases). V shed 4 bases and J shed 4 bases, with 17 bases lying between them. From germline, CDR1 is SGDLS and CDR2 YYNGEE. The CDR3 extends over 15 amino acids. The CDR3, as DNA: TGTGCCAGCAGCCTGCGCGGGGCCTCGGTCTATGGCTACACCTTC. It translates to CASSLRGASVYGYTF.

This clone has only a few counts. J is TRBJ1-4 and V is TRBV2, with 8 nucleotides matching TRBD1. Per the germline V gene, CDR1 is SNHLY and CDR2 is FYNNEI. CDR3 size: 14 residues. J lost 8 bases, V lost 7 bases, and 9 bases had no gene match. Here the CDR3 DNA reads TGTGCCAGCACTCCCGACAGGGGTCGAGAAAAACTGTTTTTT. Translated: CASTPDRGREKLFF.

The chain uses TRBV7-2 and TRBJ1-1, with 7 bases matching TRBD1. With V trimmed by 3 bases and J by 3 bases, 16 bases remained unmatched. CDR3 size: 18 residues. Germline V gene data show CDR1 as SGHTA and CDR2 as FQGNSA. The CDR3 region is CASSFPRRPTGTDTEAFF. The CDR3 nucleotides read TGTGCCAGCAGCTTCCCCCGTAGGCCGACAGGGACAGACACTGAAGCTTTCTTT.

The table lists this clone with many counts. The V and J genes are TRBV11-2 and TRBJ1-1; 7 nucleotides line up with TRBD1. CDR1 SGHAT and CDR2 FQNNGV come from the germline V gene. V lost 4 bases and J lost 1; bases outside the gene matches: 6. The CDR3 is 15 amino acids. In nucleotides, the CDR3 is TGTGCCAGCAGCTCCGGGACAGTCTCGAACACTGAAGCTTTCTTT. Amino acids: CASSSGTVSNTEAFF.

This chain joins TRBV3-1 (or the pseudogene TRBV3-2) and TRBJ1-6; TRBD1 aligns across 9 bases. CDR1 and CDR2 (germline): LGHDT, YNNKEL (reference sequence). The ends lost 7 bases at V and 7 bases at J; junction bases unmatched: 11. The CDR3 consists of 16 residues. CDR3 nucleotides: TGTGCCAGCATCGGGTTTAGGGACAGGGTAAATTCACCCCTCCACTTT. Protein sequence: CASIGFRDRVNSPLHF.

The rearrangement uses TRBV7-8 and TRBJ2-5; D ambiguous. Trimming shortened V by 5 bases and J by 5 bases, and 30 bases separated the two germline ends. This CDR3 region has 19 residues. Germline CDR1 and CDR2: SGHVS and FQNEAQ. CDR3 nucleotides: TGTGCCAGCAGCGTGTATAAGTACCAAGATTCAAAGCTTGTGGAGACCCAGTACTTC. Residues: CASSVYKYQDSKLVETQYF.

The chain joins TRBV5-1 to TRBJ2-6, with D tentatively TRBD1 (5 bases). The V end lost 0 bases, the J end lost 0 bases, and 13 bases lay between the germline ends. The CDR3 consists of 18 residues. CDR1 is SGHRS, CDR2 YFSETQ, per germline. CDR3 sequence (DNA): TGCGCCAGCAGCTTGGAATCCAGGGCACCCTCTGGGGCCAACGTCCTGACTTTC. As protein: CASSLESRAPSGANVLTF.

This chain links TRBV19 with TRBJ1-4; D is uncertain. Deletions cut 3 bases from V and 0 bases from J, with 17 bases between. Germline V CDR1 and CDR2: LNHDA, SQIVND (reference sequence). The length of the CDR3 is 18 residues. This chain's CDR3 is CASSIRSLGAATNEKLFF. In nucleotides, the CDR3 is TGTGCCAGTAGTATTCGGTCGTTGGGCGCTGCAACTAATGAAAAACTGTTTTTT.

A few counts support this clone. The gene calls are TRBV5-1 and TRBJ2-2, with TRBD1 as a possible D gene (6 bases). The V end lost 2 bases, the J end lost 0 bases, and 8 bases lay between the germline ends. The germline V gene has CDR1 SGHRS and CDR2 YFSETQ. The CDR3 has 15 amino acids. CDR3 protein: CASSFDRPNTGELFF. The CDR3, as DNA: TGCGCCAGCAGCTTTGACAGGCCGAACACCGGGGAGCTGTTTTTT.

V gene TRBV3-1 (or the pseudogene TRBV3-2) combines with J gene TRBJ2-3, with D perhaps matching TRBD2 (7 bases). The V end was cut by 5 bases, the J end by 10 bases, with 19 bases between. Germline V CDR1 and CDR2: LGHDT, YNNKEL (reference sequence). The CDR3 sequence is 14 residues long. The CDR3 spells CASSYRGGAWAQYF. The DNA of the CDR3 is TGTGCCAGCAGCTACCGCGGGGGCGCCTGGGCGCAGTATTTT.

This sequence joins TRBV4-1 and TRBJ2-1; 15 nucleotides match TRBD2. With V trimmed by 2 bases and J by 6 bases, 8 bases remained unmatched. The germline V gene encodes CDR1 MGHRA and CDR2 YSYEKL. This CDR3 is 18 amino acids long. CDR3 nucleotides: TGCGCCAGCAGCCAAACCGGGACTAGCGGGGGGCAGGTCAATGAGCAGTTCTTC. Translating it yields CASSQTGTSGGQVNEQFF.

The chain couples TRBV25-1 to TRBJ2-3; 8 nucleotides match TRBD2. Germline V lookup: CDR1 MGHDK, CDR2 SYGVNS. With 9 bases clipped from V and 2 bases from J, the junction kept 7 bases outside the gene matches. The length of the CDR3 is 14 residues. CDR3 sequence reads: CASNQRGNTDTQYF. The CDR3 DNA is TGTGCCAGTAACCAGCGGGGGAACACAGATACGCAGTATTTT.